This TCR beta chain originates from a study of identical twins. The V end was cut by 6 bases, the J end by 4 bases, with 9 bases between. This CDR3 comprises 12 residues. TCRdb used MiXCR to reprocess the 5' RACE reads, holding one entry per CDR3 protein. The table records 310,000 or so distinct CDR3 sequences, 8% to 9.5% of them present only once. This clonotype was recorded at least ten times. Separately, the same data were catalogued under a study of yellow fever vaccine responses in identical twins.

The sequence derives from a young woman in good health. V usage is TRBV12-3 or TRBV12-4 and J usage is TRBJ1-2; D remains unclear. Sequenced sample: CD8+ T cells sorted from blood. The DNA for the CDR3 is TGTGCCAGCAGCCACCCATTCTATGGCTACACCTTC. It encodes CASSHPFYGYTF.